This T cell receptor (beta chain) is from a study of blood T cell repertoires in COVID-19 (dated by TCRdb to about 2020). Describing the broader study: Samples covering the acute and convalescent phases of COVID-19 were provided by collaborators in the United States, Italy and Spain. Samples were obtained from the ongoing ImmuneRACE study (first 160 participants) and from 1,254 subjects provided by 6 global collaborators. A freely available public database, intended as a resource for researchers studying the immune response to SARS-CoV-2, is where the repertoires were released. Sample metadata almost always included a de-identified subject ID, COVID-19 status, age in years and sex. The dataset comprised deeply sampled blood TCRbeta repertoires from subjects exposed to, actively infected with, or recovered from COVID-19. Where HLA class I and class II types were available, the types were taken from metadata supplied by the sample provider, not from assay-based typing. The material from the prospective study consisted of cDNA or gDNA derived from T cells, B-cell-depleted T cells, or PBMCs. Study-wide findings and limitations: The quantity of clinical and demographic metadata differed by source and by participant and was supplied without curation.

TCRbeta CDR3 regions were amplified from genomic DNA using the immunoSEQ Assay, a bias-controlled multiplex PCR. Regarding the original processing steps: Nucleated cell counts per sample were estimated from amplification of reference gene primers within the assay. Sequence reads were collapsed and filtered to measure the absolute abundance of every unique TCRbeta CDR3 rearrangement. For each sample, productive Simpson clonality was calculated as the square root of Simpson's diversity index across productive rearrangements. The table comes from immuneACCESS by way of TCRdb, which keeps in-frame sequences with V and J called. Part of the clones is missing from these tables; in studies checked, under half for an unresolved V gene and the rest for unknown reasons. V and J calls and clone size are given by that table; D and trimming were obtained from the DNA. The sample contains approximately 89,000 clones, around 75% of them found a single time. The ten biggest clones cover approximately 6.3% of the sample.

In regard to this clone: It has no known antigen specificity. No much larger clone exists at a distance of one base, and base qualities are not known.

The V end loses 5 bases and the J end loses 3 bases, and a stretch of 17 bases separates them. Reading the germline V gene gives CDR1 MNHEY and CDR2 SVGAGI. There are 15 amino acids in the CDR3, from cysteine to phenylalanine inclusive. The entry retains the CDR3 DNA only, 45 bases that are in frame from base 1. One collaborating source in Seattle enrolled patients while the patients were actively infected and followed the patients over time throughout the course of disease. Collaborating institutions collected whole blood in K2EDTA tubes following their own protocols. Collaborator samples were shipped for TCRbeta analysis as frozen whole blood, isolated PBMCs, or DNA extracted from either sample type.

Sequenced input: peripheral blood. The source of this sequence is a man aged 65 to 85 with COVID-19, enrolled during active disease. The rearranged segments are TRBV6-5 and TRBJ2-7; there is no confident call for the D gene. The sequenced DNA is TGTGCCAGCAGTAACGTCTACTCCCCAGGCTACGAGCAGTACTTC. This translates into CASSNVYSPGYEQYF.